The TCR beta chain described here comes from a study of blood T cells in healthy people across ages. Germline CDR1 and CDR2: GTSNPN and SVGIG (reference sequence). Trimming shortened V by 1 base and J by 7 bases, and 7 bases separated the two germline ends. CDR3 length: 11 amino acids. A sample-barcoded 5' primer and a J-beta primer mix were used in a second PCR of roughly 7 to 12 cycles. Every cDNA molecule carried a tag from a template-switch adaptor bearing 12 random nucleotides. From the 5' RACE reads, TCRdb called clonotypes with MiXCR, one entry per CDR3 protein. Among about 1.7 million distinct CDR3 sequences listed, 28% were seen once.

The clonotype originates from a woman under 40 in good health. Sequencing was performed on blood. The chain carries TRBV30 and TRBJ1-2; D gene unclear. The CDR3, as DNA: TGTGCCTGGAGTGAATTAGGTGGCTACACCTTC. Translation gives CAWSELGGYTF. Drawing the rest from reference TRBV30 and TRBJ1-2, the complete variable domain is SQTIHQWPATLVQPVGSPLSLECTVEGTSNPNLYWYRQAAGRGLQLLFYSVGIGQISSEVPQNLSASRPQDRQFILSSKKLLLSDSGFYLCAWSELGGYTFGSGTRLTVV.